Each of the 9 T cell receptor beta chains below was sequenced from the same sample in a study of CD4 T cell repertoires in COVID-19. Antigens of these TCRs are unknown. Profiled with immunoSEQ multiplex PCR; TCRdb holds only in-frame clones, not every one. Of around 550 clones listed, about a sixth were seen once; the top ten hold around 21%. The sequencing here drew on memory CD4+ T cells, cultured in vitro, taken after recovery from COVID-19. Receptors originate from a human donor who had COVID-19.

Comment on this clone: Being one base from a much bigger clone, this may be a read error. Other DNA sequences in the sample encode the same CDR3. The chain carries TRBV10-1 and TRBJ2-3; 9 bases are a match to TRBD2. Germline lookup yields CDR1 WNHNN and CDR2 SYGVQD (reference sequence). V lost 11 bases and J lost 6; bases outside the gene matches: 12. The CDR3 sequence is 14 residues long. For the CDR3, the DNA is TGCGCCCGCTGTGAGAGGCGGGGGGGGGATACGCAGTATTTT. Its protein is CARCERRGGDTQYF.

By share, this clone counts as medium-sized. This chain connects TRBV5-1 to TRBJ2-2, with D perhaps matching TRBD1 or TRBD2 (5 bases each). Trimming cost V 4 bases and J 0 bases, with 10 bases left between them. This CDR3 is built from 15 residues. Germline values: CDR1 SGHRS, CDR2 YFSETQ. CDR3 DNA sequence: TGCGCCAGCAGCGCAGGGACCACGAACACCGGGGAGCTGTTTTTT. This sequence encodes CASSAGTTNTGELFF. Full variable domain (outside the CDR3, taken from reference TRBV5-1 and TRBJ2-2): KAGVTQTPRYLIKTRGQQVTLSCSPISGHRSVSWYQQTPGQGLQFLFEYFSETQRNKGNFPGRFSGRQFSNSRSEMNVSTLELGDSALYLCASSAGTTNTGELFFGEGSRLTVL.

Sample share makes this clone large. The chain is built from TRBV19 and TRBJ2-7, with a weak D call TRBD1 (6 bases). The CDR3 totals 12 residues. V dropped 6 bases and J dropped 4 bases, with 10 bases sitting between them. CDR1 and CDR2 (germline): LNHDA, SQIVND (reference sequence). The CDR3 is CASSTDRYEQYF. The CDR3 nucleotides read TGTGCCAGTAGCACAGACAGGTACGAGCAGTACTTC.

This clone counts as large. As DNA, the CDR3 is TGTGCCAGCAGTTTAAGGAGCCCCTACAATGAGCAGTTCTTC. The encoded protein is CASSLRSPYNEQFF. The V gene is TRBV27, the J gene TRBJ2-1; D is ambiguous. The CDR3 length is 14 residues. The germline V and J ends were trimmed by 2 bases and 2 bases, with 7 bases remaining between them. CDR1 MNHEY and CDR2 SMNVEV come from the germline V gene (reference sequence).

This clone is labeled large. V gene TRBV28 combines with J gene TRBJ1-2; D gene ambiguous. The length of the CDR3 is 12 residues. From germline, CDR1 is MDHEN and CDR2 SYDVKM. V was pared by 3 bases and J by 8 bases, with 10 bases between. CDR3 in amino acids: CASSFTGVGYTF. In DNA, the CDR3 is TGTGCCAGCAGTTTTACCGGGGTAGGCTACACCTTC.

This clone rates as medium-sized. The chain uses TRBV19 and TRBJ1-4; D is undetermined. The V and J ends lost 5 bases and 6 bases respectively, with 13 bases between them. Germline V gene data show CDR1 as LNHDA and CDR2 as SQIVND (reference sequence). This CDR3 comprises 14 residues. In nucleotides, the CDR3 is TGTGCCAGTAGTTCGCAGTTTGAAGATGAAAAACTGTTTTTT. Amino acid sequence: CASSSQFEDEKLFF.

This clone qualifies as medium-sized (0.01 to 0.1%). The chain's CDR3 is CATSGGLQETQYF. CDR3 DNA: TGTGCCACTAGCGGGGGGCTCCAAGAGACCCAGTACTTC. The chain is built from TRBV12-3 or TRBV12-4 and TRBJ2-5; TRBD2 matches 11 bases. Unmatched junction bases numbered 2, after V lost 10 bases and J lost 1 base. The CDR3 sequence is 13 residues long.

The chain combines TRBV19 with TRBJ2-3; unclear D gene. Trimming took 3 bases from V and 0 from J, leaving 10 bases between them. The CDR3 covers 15 residues. The V gene's germline CDR1 is LNHDA and CDR2 SQIVND (reference sequence). The CDR3 region is CASSILVGSTDTQYF. The DNA of the CDR3 is TGTGCCAGTAGTATCTTAGTGGGAAGCACAGATACGCAGTATTTT. The full variable domain, completed using reference TRBV19 and TRBJ2-3, is DGGITQSPKYLFRKEGQNVTLSCEQNLNHDAMYWYRQDPGQGLRLIYYSQIVNDFQKGDIAEGYSVSREKKESFPLTVTSAQKNPTAFYLCASSILVGSTDTQYFGPGTRLTVL.

By sample share, this clone is large (0.1 to 1%). The chain joins TRBV27 to TRBJ1-5, with a tentative D call TRBD1 (5 bases). V lost 6 bases and J 5 bases, leaving 14 bases between the germline ends. CDR1 and CDR2 from the germline V gene are MNHEY and SMNVEV (reference sequence). The CDR3 runs 14 residues. The CDR3 here is CASSLRQPYQPQHF. CDR3 sequence (DNA): TGTGCCAGCAGCCTCAGACAGCCCTATCAGCCCCAGCATTTT.